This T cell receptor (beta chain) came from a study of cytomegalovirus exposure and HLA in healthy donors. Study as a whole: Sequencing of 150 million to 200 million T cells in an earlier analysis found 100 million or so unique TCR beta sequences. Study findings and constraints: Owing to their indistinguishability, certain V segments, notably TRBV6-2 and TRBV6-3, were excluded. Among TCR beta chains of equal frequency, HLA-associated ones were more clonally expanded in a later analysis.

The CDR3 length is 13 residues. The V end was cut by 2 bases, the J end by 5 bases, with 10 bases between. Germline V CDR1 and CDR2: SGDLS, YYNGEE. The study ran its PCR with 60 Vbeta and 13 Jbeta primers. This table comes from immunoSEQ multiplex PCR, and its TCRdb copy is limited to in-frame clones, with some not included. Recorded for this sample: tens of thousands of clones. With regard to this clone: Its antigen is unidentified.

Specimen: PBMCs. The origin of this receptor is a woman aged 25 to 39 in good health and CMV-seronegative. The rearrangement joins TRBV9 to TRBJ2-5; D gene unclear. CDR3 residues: CASSVATRETQYF. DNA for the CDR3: TGTGCCAGCAGCGTTGCGACTCGGGAGACCCAGTACTTC.